These T cell receptor beta chains were read from a single sample in a study of sequential checkpoint blockade in melanoma. The table came from immunoSEQ multiplex PCR; TCRdb's copy has only in-frame clones and leaves some out. The table shows around 19,000 clones, with about 26% occurring only once. The sequenced sample was tumor tissue (inferred from file names), obtained from a patient given nivolumab and ipilimumab in sequence. The receptors were sampled from a human donor with melanoma. CDR3s include the opening cysteine and the closing phenylalanine or tryptophan. D genes are given only for firm matches. Rows give clone size only sometimes, using once, few, many, or a class for an expanded clone.

v_call	j_call	clone_size	d_call	cdr3_aa	cdr3_nt
TRBV9	TRBJ2-5	NA	NA	CASSVGGGRKQETQYF	TGTGCCAGCAGCGTAGGAGGGGGACGAAAGCAAGAGACCCAGTACTTC
TRBV19	TRBJ1-1	few	TRBD1	CASSPDDRANTEAFF	TGTGCCAGTAGTCCCGACGACAGGGCCAACACTGAAGCTTTCTTT
TRBV29-1	TRBJ2-7	NA	NA	CSVAGAEFSYEQYF	TGCAGCGTTGCTGGGGCAGAGTTTTCCTACGAGCAGTACTTC
TRBV18	TRBJ1-5	NA	NA	CASSPQGLVGNQPQHF	TGTGCCAGCTCACCACAGGGCTTGGTAGGCAATCAGCCCCAGCATTTT
TRBV28	TRBJ2-7	NA	TRBD2	CASLLAGDYEQYF	TGTGCCAGCTTACTAGCGGGAGACTACGAGCAGTACTTC
TRBV6-8	TRBJ2-1	few	TRBD2	CAISATPTSGRRNEQFF	TGTGCCATCAGTGCTACCCCGACTAGCGGAAGGAGGAATGAGCAGTTCTTC
TRBV11-3	TRBJ2-1	many	TRBD2	CASSLPTGGLYNEQFF	TGTGCCAGCAGCTTGCCGACGGGAGGGCTTTACAATGAGCAGTTCTTC
TRBV18	TRBJ1-5	NA	NA	CASSLNRDDPQHF	TGTGCCAGCTCCCTAAACAGGGATGACCCCCAGCATTTT
TRBV19	TRBJ2-4	NA	NA	CASSIAFEAKNIQYF	TGTGCCAGTAGTATAGCCTTTGAGGCCAAAAACATTCAGTACTTC
TRBV6-8	TRBJ2-3	NA	TRBD2	CASRSTLAGGTDTQYF	TGTGCCAGCAGGTCTACGCTAGCGGGAGGGACAGATACGCAGTATTTT
TRBV6-8	TRBJ2-1	few	NA	CASFRDGTYNEQFF	TGTGCCTCCTTCCGGGACGGGACCTACAATGAGCAGTTCTTC
TRBV19	TRBJ2-7	once	TRBD2	CASREASTYEQYF	TGTGCCAGTCGGGAGGCGTCAACCTACGAGCAGTACTTC
TRBV2	TRBJ2-7	few	TRBD2	CASRAGTSGSEQYF	TGTGCCAGCAGGGCCGGGACTAGCGGGAGCGAGCAGTACTTC
TRBV18	TRBJ2-4	once	TRBD1	CASSSGQAIIAKNIQYF	TGTGCCAGCTCATCGGGACAGGCAATAATAGCCAAAAACATTCAGTACTTC
TRBV11-3	TRBJ2-7	NA	NA	CASSPRGFTYEQYF	TGTGCCAGCAGCCCCCGGGGGTTCACCTACGAGCAGTACTTC
TRBV6-8	TRBJ2-7	few	TRBD2	CASSFRQLAGNKFHEQYF	TGTGCCAGCAGTTTCCGACAACTAGCGGGGAATAAGTTCCACGAGCAGTACTTC
TRBV11-3	TRBJ2-7	many	NA	CASSWYLTGFEQYF	TGTGCCAGCAGCTGGTACCTTACAGGGTTCGAGCAGTACTTC
TRBV28	TRBJ2-4	NA	NA	CASSPTIGQGRAKNIQYF	TGTGCCAGCAGTCCGACGATAGGGCAGGGTAGAGCCAAAAACATTCAGTACTTC
TRBV18	TRBJ2-2	few	TRBD1	CASSGDRGLFTGELFF	TGTGCCAGCTCCGGGGACAGGGGGCTTTTCACCGGGGAGCTGTTTTTT
TRBV30	TRBJ1-1	few	NA	CAWEGGQTEAFF	TGTGCCTGGGAGGGGGGGCAGACTGAAGCTTTCTTT
TRBV4-1	TRBJ2-1	few	NA	CASSQAAETYNEQFF	TGCGCCAGCAGCCAAGCGGCGGAAACTTACAATGAGCAGTTCTTC
TRBV9	TRBJ1-4	NA	TRBD1	CASSVGRGGTGREKLFF	TGTGCCAGCAGCGTAGGACGAGGGGGGACAGGGCGCGAAAAACTGTTTTTT
TRBV15	TRBJ1-1	NA	TRBD1	CATSSYRGANTEAFF	TGTGCCACCAGCAGTTACAGGGGAGCCAACACTGAAGCTTTCTTT
TRBV30	TRBJ1-1	NA	TRBD1	CASLGWRGQTEAFF	TGTGCCTCCCTGGGGTGGAGGGGGCAGACTGAAGCTTTCTTT
TRBV9	TRBJ2-7	NA	NA	CASSGAETGNYEQYF	TGTGCCAGCAGTGGCGCCGAGACAGGTAACTACGAGCAGTACTTC